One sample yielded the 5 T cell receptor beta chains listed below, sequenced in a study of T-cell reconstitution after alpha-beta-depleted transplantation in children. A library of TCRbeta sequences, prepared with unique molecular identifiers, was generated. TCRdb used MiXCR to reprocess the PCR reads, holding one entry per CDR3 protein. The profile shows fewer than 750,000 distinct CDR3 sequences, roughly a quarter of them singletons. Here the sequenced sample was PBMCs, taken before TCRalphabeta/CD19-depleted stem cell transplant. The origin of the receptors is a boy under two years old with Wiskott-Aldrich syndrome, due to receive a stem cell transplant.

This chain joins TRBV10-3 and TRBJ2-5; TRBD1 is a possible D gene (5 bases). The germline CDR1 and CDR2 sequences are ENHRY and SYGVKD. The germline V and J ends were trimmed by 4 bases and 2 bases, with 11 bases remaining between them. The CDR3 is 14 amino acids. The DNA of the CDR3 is TGTGCCATCAGTGCAAGTAGGGGTCAAGAGACCCAGTACTTC. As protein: CAISASRGQETQYF.

The CDR3, as DNA: TGCAGTGCAACCGGGACAGAATACGAGCAGTACTTC. Amino acids: CSATGTEYEQYF. The chain recombines TRBV20-1 with TRBJ2-7, with TRBD1 matching 7 bases. The CDR3 contains 12 residues. Germline values: CDR1 DFQATT, CDR2 SNEGSKA (reference sequence). V dropped 6 bases and J dropped 4; count of bases not matched to a gene: 6.

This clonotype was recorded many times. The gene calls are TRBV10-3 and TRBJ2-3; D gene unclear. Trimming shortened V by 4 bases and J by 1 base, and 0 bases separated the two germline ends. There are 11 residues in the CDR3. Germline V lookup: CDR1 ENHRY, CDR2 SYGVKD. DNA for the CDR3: TGTGCCATCAGTGGCACAGATACGCAGTATTTT. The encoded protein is CAISGTDTQYF.

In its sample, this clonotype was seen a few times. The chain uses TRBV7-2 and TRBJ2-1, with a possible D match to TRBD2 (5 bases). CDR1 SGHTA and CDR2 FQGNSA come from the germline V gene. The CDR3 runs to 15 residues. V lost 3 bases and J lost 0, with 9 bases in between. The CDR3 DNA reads TGTGCCAGCAGCTTCGACTACAACTCCTACAATGAGCAGTTCTTC. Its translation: CASSFDYNSYNEQFF.

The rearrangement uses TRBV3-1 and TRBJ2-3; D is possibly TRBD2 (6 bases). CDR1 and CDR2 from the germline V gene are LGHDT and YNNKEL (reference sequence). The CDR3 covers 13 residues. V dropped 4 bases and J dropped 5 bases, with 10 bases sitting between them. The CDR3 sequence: CASSRGVEDTQYF. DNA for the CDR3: TGTGCCAGCAGCCGGGGGGTTGAAGATACGCAGTATTTT.